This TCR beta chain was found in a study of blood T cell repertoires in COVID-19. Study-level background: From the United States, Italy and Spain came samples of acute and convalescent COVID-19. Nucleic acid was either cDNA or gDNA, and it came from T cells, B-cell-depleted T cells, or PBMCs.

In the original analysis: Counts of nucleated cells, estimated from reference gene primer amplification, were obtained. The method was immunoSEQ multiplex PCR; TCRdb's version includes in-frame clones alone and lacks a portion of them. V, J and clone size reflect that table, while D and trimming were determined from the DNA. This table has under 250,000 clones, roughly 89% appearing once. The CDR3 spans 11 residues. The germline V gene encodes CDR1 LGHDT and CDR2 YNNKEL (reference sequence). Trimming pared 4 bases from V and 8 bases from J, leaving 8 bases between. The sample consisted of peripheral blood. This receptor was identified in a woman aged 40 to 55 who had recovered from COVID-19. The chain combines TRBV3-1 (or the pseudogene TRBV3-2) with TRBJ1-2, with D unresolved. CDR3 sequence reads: CASSPGRGYTF. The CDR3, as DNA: TGTGCCAGCAGCCCCGGGAGGGGCTACACCTTC.